The 12 T cell receptor beta chains in this list originate from one sample, sequenced in a study of OX40 agonist ivuxolimab in advanced cancers. The method was immunoSEQ multiplex PCR; TCRdb's version includes in-frame clones alone and lacks a portion of them. The table has around 31,000 clones, roughly nine tenths seen once. The specimen was CD4+ or CD8+ T cells sorted from blood, collected in a trial of the OX40 agonist ivuxolimab. Source of these receptors: an adult with an advanced solid tumor such as melanoma, head and neck, liver or kidney cancer.

The chain uses TRBV7-8 and TRBJ2-7; tentatively, D is TRBD2 (6 bases). V was cut by 1 base and J by 3 bases, with 19 bases left in between. CDR1 SGHVS and CDR2 FQNEAQ come from the germline V gene. This CDR3 spans 17 amino acids. The CDR3 DNA follows: TGTGCCAGCAGCTTAGAATCATTGAAGGGACTGATCTACGAGCAGTACTTC. Translation gives CASSLESLKGLIYEQYF. Based on the CDR3 plus reference TRBV7-8 and TRBJ2-7, the full variable domain is GAGVSQSPRYKVAKRGQDVALRCDPISGHVSLFWYQQALGQGPEFLTYFQNEAQLDKSGLPSDRFFAERPEGSVSTLKIQRTQQEDSAVYLCASSLESLKGLIYEQYFGPGTRLTVT.

This clone was observed once. The chain combines TRBV25-1 with TRBJ2-5; 9 bases map to TRBD1. J lost 5 bases, V lost 3 bases, and 4 bases had no gene match. Germline CDR1 and CDR2: MGHDK and SYGVNS. The CDR3 length is 14 residues. CDR3 region: CASSEGQGLETQYF. CDR3 DNA: TGTGCCAGCAGTGAGGGACAGGGATTGGAGACCCAGTACTTC.

J is TRBJ1-1 and V is TRBV27; 9 nucleotides agree with TRBD1. The V segment lost 8 bases and the J segment 1 base; nucleotides outside the gene matches: 5. From germline, CDR1 is MNHEY and CDR2 SMNVEV (reference sequence). The CDR3 is made up of 14 amino acids. The CDR3 DNA reads as TGTGCCAGCTCTGACAGGGGGTCGAACACTGAAGCTTTCTTT. It codes for CASSDRGSNTEAFF.

The chain couples TRBV4-1 to TRBJ1-5; D not certain. V was clipped by 4 bases and J by 6 bases, with 19 bases between them. The CDR3 runs to 16 residues. Germline V lookup: CDR1 MGHRA, CDR2 YSYEKL. The CDR3 DNA reads as TGCGCCAGCAGCCTTGACACGTTCGGGGTCTCTCAGCCCCAGCATTTT. Translated: CASSLDTFGVSQPQHF.

This sequence joins TRBV19 and TRBJ1-5; D not resolved. Trimming shortened V by 6 bases and J by 0 bases, and 12 bases separated the two germline ends. Looked up from germline, CDR1 is LNHDA and CDR2 is SQIVND (reference sequence). The CDR3 is 15 amino acids. Here the CDR3 reads CASRTGIYSNQPQHF. CDR3 in DNA: TGTGCCAGTAGGACGGGGATTTATAGCAATCAGCCCCAGCATTTT.

The genes are TRBV28 and TRBJ2-1; D is uncertain. The germline CDR1 and CDR2 sequences are MDHEN and SYDVKM. The CDR3 has 13 residues. Trimming removed 2 bases from V and 9 bases from J, with 11 bases in between. Written as DNA, the CDR3 is TGTGCCAGCAGTTTAGAATCGTATGGTGAGCAGTTCTTC. Encoded protein: CASSLESYGEQFF.

For the CDR3, the DNA is TGCGCCAGCAGCTTGGACGGGAGCTCCTACGAGCAGTACTTC. Residues: CASSLDGSSYEQYF. The chain recombines TRBV5-1 with TRBJ2-5, with D perhaps TRBD2 (6 bases). The better agreement between TRBJ2-7 and the DNA end casts doubt on the J call. The CDR3 runs 14 residues. CDR1 and CDR2 (germline): SGHRS, YFSETQ.

This clone was found a few times. The chain couples TRBV6-5 to TRBJ1-3, with D uncertain. V was pared by 3 bases and J by 0 bases, with 6 bases between. The CDR3 loop spans 14 amino acids. Germline V gene data show CDR1 as MNHEY and CDR2 as SVGAGI. CDR3 amino acids: CASSYDLSGNTIYF. CDR3 coding DNA: TGTGCCAGCAGTTATGACCTCTCTGGAAACACCATATATTTT.

The V and J genes are TRBV4-3 and TRBJ1-2; D is unclear. CDR3 length: 15 residues. V lost 0 bases and J 1 base, leaving 9 bases between the germline ends. Germline V gene data show CDR1 as LGHNA and CDR2 as YSLEER. The CDR3 spells CASSQDRSLNYGYTF. The CDR3 DNA follows: TGCGCCAGCAGCCAAGATCGGTCGCTTAACTATGGCTACACCTTC.

The count of this clone is one. The chain employs TRBV29-1 and TRBJ2-1; a possible D gene is TRBD2 (6 bases). The length of the CDR3 is 14 residues. Germline V lookup: CDR1 SQVTM, CDR2 ANQGSEA. V was trimmed by 5 bases and J by 5 bases, leaving 16 bases between them. The CDR3 is CSVLGREWDNEQFF. CDR3 in DNA: TGCAGCGTTCTCGGGAGAGAGTGGGACAATGAGCAGTTCTTC.

J is TRBJ2-5 and V is TRBV2; the D is unclear. There are 11 residues in the CDR3. Trimming shortened V by 3 bases and J by 5 bases, and 4 bases separated the two germline ends. Germline V gene lookup returns CDR1 SNHLY and CDR2 FYNNEI. CDR3 region: CASSEGETQYF. The CDR3 nucleotides read TGTGCCAGCAGTGAGGGGGAGACCCAGTACTTC. Combining the CDR3 with reference TRBV2 and TRBJ2-5 gives the whole variable domain EPEVTQTPSHQVTQMGQEVILRCVPISNHLYFYWYRQILGQKVEFLVSFYNNEISEKSEIFDDQFSVERPDGSNFTLKIRSTKLEDSAMYFCASSEGETQYFGPGTRLLVL.

This clone was observed a single time. This chain uses TRBV5-6 with TRBJ1-5; 9 bases fit TRBD1. The CDR3 is 18 residues long. V trimming: 4 bases; J trimming: 1 base; junction bases outside the gene matches: 12. Germline V lookup: CDR1 SGHDT, CDR2 YYEEEE. The CDR3 nucleotides are TGTGCCAGCAGCCTAAGCACAGGGGGCGCGACGAGCAATCAGCCCCAGCATTTT. Its protein product is CASSLSTGGATSNQPQHF.